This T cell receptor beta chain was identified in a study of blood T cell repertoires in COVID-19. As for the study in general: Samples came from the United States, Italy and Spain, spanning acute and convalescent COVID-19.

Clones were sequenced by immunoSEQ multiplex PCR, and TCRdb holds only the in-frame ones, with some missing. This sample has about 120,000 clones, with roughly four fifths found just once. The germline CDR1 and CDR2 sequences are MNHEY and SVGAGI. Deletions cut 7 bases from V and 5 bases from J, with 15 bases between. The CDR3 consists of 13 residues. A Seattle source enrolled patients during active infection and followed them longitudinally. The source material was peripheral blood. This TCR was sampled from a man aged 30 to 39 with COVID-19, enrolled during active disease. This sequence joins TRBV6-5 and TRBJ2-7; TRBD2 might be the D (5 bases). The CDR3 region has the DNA TGTGCCAGCACCTCCCGCGGAGGAGACGAGCAGTACTTC. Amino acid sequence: CASTSRGGDEQYF.